The 7 T cell receptor beta chains below all came from one sample that was sequenced in a study of blood T cell repertoires in COVID-19. Only in-frame clones appear in the TCRdb table, and some are missing; sequencing was by immunoSEQ multiplex PCR. This table holds roughly 280,000 clones, 85% to 90% found once. Sample: peripheral blood. Receptors were obtained from a woman under 40 with COVID-19, enrolled during active disease.

In this sample, this clone turned up a few times. The chain joins TRBV12-3 or TRBV12-4 to TRBJ2-3; D remains unclear. The CDR3 spans 11 residues. V shed 6 bases and J shed 9 bases, with 10 bases lying between them. The CDR3 loop is CASRRERTQYF. CDR3 coding DNA: TGTGCCAGCAGACGAGAGAGGACGCAGTATTTT.

CDR3 DNA sequence: TGTGCCACTACACGACCCGGGACTAGCGGGATAACCGGGGAGCTGTTTTTT. Its protein is CATTRPGTSGITGELFF. The chain is built from TRBV10-3 and TRBJ2-2; 13 bases align to TRBD2. Germline values: CDR1 ENHRY, CDR2 SYGVKD. The trim removed 10 bases at V and 5 bases at J, leaving 13 bases unmatched. The CDR3 totals 17 residues.

This clone appeared a single time. J is TRBJ1-2 and V is TRBV6-1, with D possibly TRBD1 on 5 matching bases. Trimming took 3 bases from V and 2 from J, leaving 7 bases between them. The germline V gene encodes CDR1 MNHNS and CDR2 SASEGT. This CDR3 spans 13 amino acids. CDR3 nucleotide sequence: TGTGCCAGCAGTGAGAAGGGGAACTATGGCTACACCTTC. Its translation is CASSEKGNYGYTF.

This clone was counted once. J is TRBJ2-7 and V is TRBV5-1; 12 bases agree with TRBD2. Germline CDR1 and CDR2: SGHRS and YFSETQ. V dropped 4 bases and J dropped 3; count of bases not matched to a gene: 8. The CDR3 loop spans 16 amino acids. Written as DNA, the CDR3 is TGCGCCAGCAGCCCTGGCGCTAGCGGGGGGGGCTACGAGCAGTACTTC. Encoded protein: CASSPGASGGGYEQYF. Full variable domain (rest looked up from reference TRBV5-1 and TRBJ2-7): KAGVTQTPRYLIKTRGQQVTLSCSPISGHRSVSWYQQTPGQGLQFLFEYFSETQRNKGNFPGRFSGRQFSNSRSEMNVSTLELGDSALYLCASSPGASGGGYEQYFGPGTRLTVT.

This clone has a handful of counts. The chain is built from TRBV7-2 and TRBJ2-4; maybe TRBD2 (6 bases). The CDR3 is made up of 14 amino acids. Germline-derived CDR1 and CDR2 are SGHTA and FQGNSA. V lost 7 bases and J lost 7, with 17 bases in between. CDR3 amino acids: CASTPQKGLNIQYF. The DNA of the CDR3 is TGTGCCAGCACCCCCCAGAAGGGACTCAACATTCAGTACTTC.

The rearrangement links TRBV10-1 to TRBJ2-3; no firm D call. The V end was cut by 6 bases, the J end by 1 base, with 17 bases between. This CDR3 contains 16 residues. The germline gives CDR1 WNHNN, CDR2 SYGVQD (reference sequence). This CDR3 reads CASSLGISSRTDTQYF. The CDR3 region has the DNA TGCGCCAGCAGCTTGGGCATTTCTTCTCGCACAGATACGCAGTATTTT.

The chain uses TRBV5-4 and TRBJ1-6, with D hard to call. The length of the CDR3 is 12 residues. CDR1 SGHNT and CDR2 YYREEE come from the germline V gene (reference sequence). V was pared by 3 bases and J by 6 bases, with 4 bases between. DNA for the CDR3: TGTGCCAGCAGCTCCATTAATTCACCCCTCCACTTT. Translation gives CASSSINSPLHF.